This TCR beta chain was profiled in a study of blood T cell repertoires in COVID-19. V lost 4 bases and J lost 2; bases outside the gene matches: 12. CDR1 SGHDN and CDR2 FVKESK come from the germline V gene. The CDR3 contains 19 residues. Generated by immunoSEQ multiplex PCR, the TCRdb table keeps only in-frame clones and is missing some. There are around 200,000 clones in the sample; approximately 91% occur only once, and less than 0.75% lies in the top ten. The TCR originated in a man aged 35-49 years with acute or convalescent COVID-19. The chain recombines TRBV14 with TRBJ2-1; 12 nucleotides align to TRBD2. The source material was peripheral blood. CDR3 sequence reads: CASSPQEGLAGGAYNEQFF. The CDR3 DNA follows: TGTGCCAGCAGCCCGCAGGAGGGACTAGCGGGCGGGGCCTACAATGAGCAGTTCTTC.